One and the same sample provided the 6 T cell receptor beta chains below, sequenced in a study of T cell changes during pregnancy in multiple sclerosis. Here immunoSEQ multiplex PCR was the method, and the copy in TCRdb shows in-frame clones only, minus some. This repertoire shows tens of thousands of clones, approximately 92% found once; its top ten account for approximately 0.25%. This material consisted of CD4+ T cells from peripheral blood mononuclear cells, taken in the third trimester of pregnancy. The receptors were sampled from a female donor with multiple sclerosis, enrolled in a pregnancy study.

CDR3 in amino acids: CASSARAAGTDTQYF. DNA of the CDR3: TGTGCCAGCAGTGCGCGGGCGGCGGGAACAGATACGCAGTATTTT. The chain links TRBV2 to TRBJ2-3, with D perhaps TRBD2 (6 bases). Germline-derived CDR1 and CDR2 are SNHLY and FYNNEI. V dropped 4 bases and J dropped 3 bases, with 14 bases sitting between them. The CDR3 sequence is 15 residues long.

The rearrangement links TRBV5-5 to TRBJ1-4; 10 nucleotides line up with TRBD1. The CDR3 runs to 14 residues. Germline V gene data show CDR1 as SGHKS and CDR2 as YYEKEE (reference sequence). Losses at the gene ends were 3 bases for V and 5 bases for J; bases not matched to a gene: 1. This chain's CDR3 is CASSWTGGNEKLFF. CDR3 nucleotide sequence: TGTGCCAGCAGCTGGACAGGGGGGAATGAAAAACTGTTTTTT. The full variable domain, completed using reference TRBV5-5 and TRBJ1-4, is DAGVTQSPTHLIKTRGQQVTLRCSPISGHKSVSWYQQVLGQGPQFIFQYYEKEERGRGNFPDRFSARQFPNYSSELNVNALLLGDSALYLCASSWTGGNEKLFFGSGTQLSVL.

The rearrangement links TRBV18 to TRBJ1-1, with TRBD1 as a possible D gene (6 bases). Germline assignment: CDR1 KGHSH and CDR2 LQKENI. This CDR3 is built from 13 residues. V was shortened by 4 bases and J by 5 bases, with 11 bases between the two germline ends. CDR3 loop: CASSLTGQTEAFF. The CDR3 region has the DNA TGTGCCAGCTCACTAACAGGGCAGACTGAAGCTTTCTTT.

The CDR3 bases are TGTGCCAGCAGCCAAGACGGAGGAGTAGGTCAAGATACGCAGTATTTT. Residues: CASSQDGGVGQDTQYF. The V gene is TRBV4-2, the J gene TRBJ2-3; a weak D match, TRBD2 (5 bases). Trimming took 0 bases from V and 5 from J, leaving 15 bases between them. This CDR3 has 16 residues. Germline CDR1 reads LGHNA; CDR2 reads YNFKEQ.

The J gene is TRBJ2-5, the V gene TRBV29-1, with TRBD1 identical over 7 bases. Germline CDR1 and CDR2: SQVTM and ANQGSEA. V dropped 6 bases and J dropped 2; count of bases not matched to a gene: 15. The CDR3 extends over 16 amino acids. The CDR3 DNA sequence: TGCAGCGTCCCAATACCCGGGACAGCTTATCAAGAGACCCAGTACTTC. It specifies CSVPIPGTAYQETQYF.

This clone has just one count. The rearrangement joins TRBV28 to TRBJ1-5; D not certain. Germline V gene sequence: CDR1 MDHEN, CDR2 SYDVKM. This CDR3 is 15 amino acids long. V lost 2 bases and J lost 0, with 8 bases in between. The CDR3 reads CASSLGGYSNQPQHF. The CDR3 DNA reads as TGTGCCAGCAGTTTAGGAGGGTATAGCAATCAGCCCCAGCATTTT.